The clone carrying this T cell receptor (beta chain) was recorded a few times. In the source study's methods: Nucleated cell number was recorded as an estimate derived from reference gene primer amplification. Repertoires were generated with immunoSEQ multiplex PCR, while TCRdb's copy carries only in-frame clones and drops some. That table is the source of V, J and clone size, and D and trimming were worked out from the DNA. The sample has around 300,000 clones; nearly 90% are singletons. The CDR3 length is 12 residues. CDR1 is SEHNR and CDR2 is FQNEAQ in the germline V gene (reference sequence). Trimming took off 5 bases at V and 4 bases at J, with 6 bases between the two ends. Membership in each cohort depended on participant-reported clinical history. This record belongs to a study of blood T cell repertoires in COVID-19.

The sequenced sample consisted of PBMCs or T cells enriched from blood (not recorded which). The rearrangement uses TRBV7-9 and TRBJ2-1; TRBD2 is a possible D gene (5 bases). The clonotype originates from a woman aged 18-29 years with acute COVID-19. CDR3 sequence reads: CASSPGYNEQFF. In nucleotides, the CDR3 is TGTGCCAGCAGCCCGGGATACAATGAGCAGTTCTTC.